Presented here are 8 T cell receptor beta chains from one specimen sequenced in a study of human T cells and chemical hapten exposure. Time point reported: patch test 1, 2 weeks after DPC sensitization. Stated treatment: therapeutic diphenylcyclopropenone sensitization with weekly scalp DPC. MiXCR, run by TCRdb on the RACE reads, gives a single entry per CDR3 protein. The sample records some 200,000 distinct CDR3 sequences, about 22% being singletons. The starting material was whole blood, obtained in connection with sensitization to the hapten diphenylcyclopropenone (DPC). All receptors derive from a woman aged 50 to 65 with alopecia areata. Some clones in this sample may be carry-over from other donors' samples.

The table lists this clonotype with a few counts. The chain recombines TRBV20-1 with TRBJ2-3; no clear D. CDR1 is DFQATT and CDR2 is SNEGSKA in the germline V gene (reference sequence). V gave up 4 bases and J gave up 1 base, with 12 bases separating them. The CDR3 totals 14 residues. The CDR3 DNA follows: TGCAGTGCTACCCCCCCCCGGGGCACAGATACGCAGTATTTT. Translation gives CSATPPRGTDTQYF.

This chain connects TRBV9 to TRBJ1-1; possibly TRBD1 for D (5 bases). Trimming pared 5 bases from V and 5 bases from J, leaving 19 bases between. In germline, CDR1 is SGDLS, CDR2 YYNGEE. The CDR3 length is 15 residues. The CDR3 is CASRVTDSRVTEAFF. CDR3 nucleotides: TGTGCCAGCAGAGTGACCGACAGCAGGGTGACTGAAGCTTTCTTT.

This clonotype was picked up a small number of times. The CDR3 sequence: CASSDPGLPYEQYF. CDR3 nucleotide sequence: TGTGCCAGCAGTGACCCGGGCCTGCCCTACGAGCAGTACTTC. V usage is TRBV12-3 or TRBV12-4 and J usage is TRBJ2-7; D call uncertain. V lost 5 bases and J 2 bases, leaving 13 bases between the germline ends. The CDR3 length is 14 residues.

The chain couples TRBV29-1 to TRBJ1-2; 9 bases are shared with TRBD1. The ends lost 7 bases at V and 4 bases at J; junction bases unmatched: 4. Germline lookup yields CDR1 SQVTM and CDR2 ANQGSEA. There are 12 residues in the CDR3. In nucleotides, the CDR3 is TGCAGCGCCGGACAGGGGTTCTATGGCTACACCTTC. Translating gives CSAGQGFYGYTF. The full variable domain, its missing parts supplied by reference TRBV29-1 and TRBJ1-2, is SAVISQKPSRDICQRGTSLTIQCQVDSQVTMMFWYRQQPGQSLTLIATANQGSEATYESGFVIDKFPISRPNLTFSTLTVSNMSPEDSSIYLCSAGQGFYGYTFGSGTRLTVV.

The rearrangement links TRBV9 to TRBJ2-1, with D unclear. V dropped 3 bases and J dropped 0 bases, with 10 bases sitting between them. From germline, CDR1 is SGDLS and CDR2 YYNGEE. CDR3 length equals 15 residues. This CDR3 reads CASSGFQGSYNEQFF. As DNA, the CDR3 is TGTGCCAGCAGCGGCTTCCAAGGCTCCTACAATGAGCAGTTCTTC.

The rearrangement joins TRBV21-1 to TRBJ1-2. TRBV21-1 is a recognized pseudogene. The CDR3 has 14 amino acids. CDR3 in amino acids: CASSKSTGDYGYTF. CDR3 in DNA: TGTGCCAGCAGCAAAAGTACCGGGGACTATGGCTACACCTTC.

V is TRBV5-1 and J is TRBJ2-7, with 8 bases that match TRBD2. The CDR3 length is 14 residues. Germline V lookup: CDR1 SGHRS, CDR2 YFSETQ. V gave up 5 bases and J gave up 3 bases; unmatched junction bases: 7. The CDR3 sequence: CASSRGSGGYEQYF. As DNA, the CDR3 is TGCGCCAGCAGTCGGGGGAGCGGGGGCTACGAGCAGTACTTC.

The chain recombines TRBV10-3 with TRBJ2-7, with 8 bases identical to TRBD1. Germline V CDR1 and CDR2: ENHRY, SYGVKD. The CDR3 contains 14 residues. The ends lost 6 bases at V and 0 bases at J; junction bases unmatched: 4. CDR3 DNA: TGTGCCATCAGCCTCGGACAGGGCTCCTACGAGCAGTACTTC. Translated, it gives CAISLGQGSYEQYF.